Given below is one T cell receptor beta chain in context. Unsorted whole blood served as the source of blood RNA, and germline DNA was extracted as well. The investigators made TCR beta cDNA from about 0.45 ug total RNA, using a constant-region primer. Library construction for TCR beta comprised three nested multiplex PCR rounds performed with slightly modified ARM-PCR. TRBV1-TRBV30 forward primers paired with a C-beta reverse primer were used in the first two PCR rounds, which ran approximately 10 cycles each. TCRdb called the multiplex PCR reads again in MiXCR, with one record for every CDR3 protein. There are 300,000 to 350,000 distinct CDR3 sequences in the sample; around three fifths occur only once, and 17% lies in the top ten. The sample belongs to a study of tumor-infiltrating lymphocytes in primary liver carcinoma. Germline CDR1 KGHSH, CDR2 LQKENI. The CDR3 has 13 residues. V was trimmed by 6 bases and J by 5 bases, leaving 13 bases between them.

The V gene is TRBV18, the J gene TRBJ2-5; D is uncertain. Specimen: peripheral blood. This TCR came from a woman under 40 with primary liver carcinoma and hepatitis B virus infection. The CDR3 here is CASSIDIRETQYF. The CDR3 DNA sequence: TGTGCCAGCTCGATCGACATCCGGGAGACCCAGTACTTC.